This TCR beta chain was obtained from a study of shared clonotypes between healthy human individuals. Study-level findings and limits: Generally, naive subsets (rather than memory subsets) showed larger estimated richness. Naive CD4 clonotype sharing across four donors was about 5%.

A remark on this clone: Its antigen is currently unknown. The sample has other DNA sequences that encode this CDR3 too.

Per germline, CDR1 SGHRS and CDR2 YFSETQ. The CDR3 is 13 residues long. V shed 3 bases and J shed 4 bases, with 10 bases lying between them. Several immunoSEQ 96-well plates shared each subset's DNA, each plate a replicate. Generated by immunoSEQ multiplex PCR, the TCRdb table keeps only in-frame clones and is missing some. The data hold roughly 2.5 million clones, with 85% to 95% observed a single time. The chain links TRBV5-1 to TRBJ2-5; TRBD2 might be the D (6 bases). This receptor was obtained from a man between 18 and 35 years old in good health. Sequenced sample: naive CD4+ T cells sorted from blood. Subset described: CD45RA+ positively selected. DNA of the CDR3: TGCGCCAGCAGCTCGGGGGAGAGAGAGACCCAGTACTTC. Protein product: CASSSGERETQYF.